Listed below are T cell receptor beta chains from one sample, sequenced in a study of metastatic and nonmetastatic thyroid tumors. MiXCR reprocessed the PCR reads for TCRdb. Of 20,000 to 25,000 clones listed, approximately 24% were seen once; the top ten hold about 6%. Sequencing was done on a sample of tumor tissue. The source of these receptors is a female donor with papillary thyroid cancer or a benign thyroid nodule (not recorded which). Some clones in this sample may be carry-over from other donors' samples. The CDR3 runs from the conserved cysteine through the conserved F or W. D genes are given only for firm matches. Clone size, where shown, is once, few, many, or a class for clones that have expanded.

NA	TRBJ2-5	many	TRBV15	TGTGCCACCAGCAGAGAAGGGACTAGAGCCTCAGGGGGCCAGTACTTC	CATSREGTRASGGQYF
NA	TRBJ2-1	NA	TRBV5-1	TGCGCCAGCAGCTTAACCCGGCCAAGTAGCGCGGGGTACAATGAGCAGTTCTTC	CASSLTRPSSAGYNEQFF
NA	TRBJ1-6	many	TRBV11-3	TGTGCCAGCAGCTTAGATCGTGACTCACCCCTCCACTTT	CASSLDRDSPLHF
TRBD1	TRBJ1-5	few	TRBV28	TGTGCCAGCATCGACAGGGGCGGCGTGTATCATCCCCAGCATTTT	CASIDRGGVYHPQHF
NA	TRBJ1-5	few	TRBV4-1	TGCGCCAGCAGCCAAGTCCCAGGGAGCAATCAGCCCCAGCATTTT	CASSQVPGSNQPQHF
TRBD1	TRBJ1-4	many	TRBV19	TGTGCCAGTAGTTTCTCCGGGACAGTTGGAGAAAAACTGTTTTTT	CASSFSGTVGEKLFF
TRBD2	TRBJ2-7	many	TRBV5-4	TGTGCCAGCAGAGTAGCGGGAGGTCCCTACGAGCAGTACTTC	CASRVAGGPYEQYF
NA	TRBJ2-2	many	TRBV7-9	TGTGCCAGCAGCCCCGGAGGAACCGGGGAGCTGTTTTTT	CASSPGGTGELFF
TRBD2	TRBJ2-3	many	TRBV12-3/TRBV12-4	TGTGCCAGCAGTTTAGAACTAGCGGCAGGGACAGATACGCAGTATTTT	CASSLELAAGTDTQYF
TRBD2	TRBJ2-7	medium-sized	TRBV4-3	TGCGCCAGCAGCCAAGAGACTAGCGAAACCTACGAGCAGTACTTC	CASSQETSETYEQYF
NA	TRBJ2-5	NA	TRBV5-1	TGCGCCATCAGCCCATTACATGGTTTGGAGACCCAGTACTTC	CAISPLHGLETQYF
TRBD1	TRBJ2-3	few	TRBV27	TGTGCCAGCAGTTTTTTGGACAGGCCCACAGATACGCAGTATTTT	CASSFLDRPTDTQYF
NA	TRBJ2-2	few	TRBV24-1	TGTGCCACCGGTGATTTTGTGCAGGGCTACACCGGGGAGCTGTTTTTT	CATGDFVQGYTGELFF
NA	TRBJ2-2	many	TRBV2	TGTGCCACCCCCCAGGAGACAAAACCGTGGACCGGGGAGCTGTTTTTT	CATPQETKPWTGELFF
TRBD2	TRBJ2-3	many	TRBV7-2	TGTGCCAGCAGCCCCTGGACTAGCGGGGGGGCAGATACGCAGTATTTT	CASSPWTSGGADTQYF
NA	TRBJ1-2	medium-sized	TRBV14	TGTGCCAGCAGCCAAGATCGGGGAGTTAGGGACTATGGCTACACCTTC	CASSQDRGVRDYGYTF
NA	TRBJ2-2	NA	TRBV27	TGTGCCAGCATTTTTAAGACTAACACCGGGGAGCTGTTTTTT	CASIFKTNTGELFF
TRBD2	TRBJ2-7	NA	TRBV7-2	TGTGCCAGCAGCTTAGCGTCTAGCGGTAGCTCCTACGAGCAGTACTTC	CASSLASSGSSYEQYF
NA	TRBJ2-1	many	TRBV6-2/TRBV6-3	TGTGCCAGCGCCCGAGAGAGGGGGGCGTGGAATGAGCAGTTCTTC	CASARERGAWNEQFF
TRBD1	TRBJ1-3	NA	TRBV20-1	TGCAGTGCTGACCAGGGGGGCGGAAACACCATATATTTT	CSADQGGGNTIYF